These 21 T cell receptor beta chains share one sample of origin, sequenced in a study of shared T cell receptors in the human thymus. Sequencing was performed with immunoSEQ multiplex PCR; in TCRdb, only in-frame clones are kept and a portion is missing. The data show 720,000 or so clones, with 80% to 90% seen just once and around 0.0094% held by the top ten. The same data also contributed to another study, on human thymus T cells.

Material for sequencing was thymocytes. The source of these receptors is a girl under three years old with a congenital heart defect.

The rearrangement joins TRBV5-1 to TRBJ1-1, with D maybe TRBD1 (6 bases). Germline V lookup: CDR1 SGHRS, CDR2 YFSETQ. The CDR3 has 16 residues. Trimming left V 3 bases short and J 0 bases short, with 15 bases between. For the CDR3, the DNA is TGCGCCAGCAGCTCCATTAACAGGGACCTGAACACTGAAGCTTTCTTT. It codes for CASSSINRDLNTEAFF.

The table lists this clone with a count of one. V usage is TRBV14 and J usage is TRBJ1-1; 7 bases line up with TRBD1. The V gene's germline CDR1 is SGHDN and CDR2 FVKESK. This CDR3 comprises 16 residues. Germline trimming cut 0 bases from V and 5 bases from J; bases unmatched to any gene: 9. In DNA form, the CDR3 reads TGTGCCAGCAGCCAAGAGTGTGTAGACAGGGAGACTGAAGCTTTCTTT. Its protein product is CASSQECVDRETEAFF.

Worth noting for this clone: The junction departs from germline at one end; a sequencing error may be responsible. The V and J genes are TRBV7-6 and TRBJ2-5; possibly TRBD2 for D (5 bases). The CDR3 is made up of 17 amino acids. The germline V gene has CDR1 SGHVS and CDR2 FNYEAQ. The DNA of the CDR3 is TGTGCCAGCAGCTTGGTTTCCCGGGGTGCAGACCAGGAGACCCAGTACTTC. Translation: CASSLVSRGADQETQYF.

This clone was seen a handful of times. V usage is TRBV7-2 and J usage is TRBJ2-7, with a weak D call TRBD1 (8 bases). The CDR3 is made up of 17 amino acids. Germline V gives CDR1 SGHTA, CDR2 FQGNSA. The V gene lost 4 bases and the J gene lost 1 base, with 20 bases spanning the gap. CDR3 in DNA: TGTGCCAGCAGCTCCCAGGGGGCAGGGGGACTATCCTACGAGCAGTACTTC. This codes for CASSSQGAGGLSYEQYF. The full variable domain, completed using reference TRBV7-2 and TRBJ2-7, is GAGVSQSPSNKVTEKGKDVELRCDPISGHTALYWYRQSLGQGLEFLIYFQGNSAPDKSGLPSDRFSAERTGGSVSTLTIQRTQQEDSAVYLCASSSQGAGGLSYEQYFGPGTRLTVT.

This rearrangement joins TRBV12-5 to TRBJ2-1; 10 positions agree with TRBD1. Losses at the gene ends were 2 bases for V and 7 bases for J; bases not matched to a gene: 5. Germline assignment: CDR1 LGHNT and CDR2 FRNRAP. There are 15 residues in the CDR3. CDR3 sequence reads: CASGLIPDRGNEQFF. CDR3 sequence (DNA): TGTGCTAGTGGTTTGATCCCGGACAGGGGGAATGAGCAGTTCTTC.

The J gene is TRBJ2-3, the V gene TRBV7-2; 9 nucleotides agree with TRBD2. The CDR3 has 15 residues. Germline CDR1 SGHTA, CDR2 FQGNSA. After removal of 4 bases from V and 4 bases from J, the junction contained 6 bases not matched to a gene. CDR3 in DNA: TGTGCCAGCAGCTCGGGACTAGCATGCTCAGATACGCAGTATTTT. It yields the protein CASSSGLACSDTQYF.

The rearrangement uses TRBV5-6 and TRBJ1-2; TRBD1 is a possible D gene (5 bases). The CDR3 sequence is 16 residues long. With 2 bases removed from V and 1 base from J, the gap between germline ends came to 15 bases. Germline assignment: CDR1 SGHDT and CDR2 YYEEEE. The chain's CDR3 is CASSFLGLGGNYGYTF. The CDR3 DNA reads as TGTGCCAGCAGCTTTTTGGGACTGGGTGGTAACTATGGCTACACCTTC.

CDR3 DNA sequence: TGTGCCAGCAGAACAGATGCGGGGGGGTACCACAATGAGCAGTTCTTC. Amino acids: CASRTDAGGYHNEQFF. The V and J genes are TRBV28 and TRBJ2-1, with TRBD2 matching 9 bases. CDR1 and CDR2 (germline): MDHEN, SYDVKM. The CDR3 is 16 residues long. The V segment lost 6 bases and the J segment 5 bases; nucleotides outside the gene matches: 11.

This clone was picked up one time. This chain uses TRBV19 with TRBJ2-2, with 8 bases lining up with TRBD1. The CDR3 has 16 amino acids. Germline lookup yields CDR1 LNHDA and CDR2 SQIVND (reference sequence). J lost 7 bases, V lost 1 base, and 8 bases had no gene match. CDR3 region: CASSIGQGKVHGELFF. The CDR3 region has the DNA TGTGCCAGTAGTATAGGACAGGGGAAAGTGCACGGGGAGCTGTTTTTT.

This clone showed up just a few times. CDR3 sequence: CASSTRVGDSPLHF. CDR3 nucleotides: TGTGCCAGTAGTACCAGGGTAGGGGATTCACCCCTCCACTTT. The chain employs TRBV19 and TRBJ1-6; possibly TRBD1 for D (5 bases). Trimming cost V 4 bases and J 8 bases, with 12 bases left between them. CDR3 size: 14 residues. CDR1 and CDR2 from the germline V gene are LNHDA and SQIVND (reference sequence).

The V gene is TRBV15, the J gene TRBJ2-2; 13 bases align to TRBD2. CDR1 is LNHNV and CDR2 is YYDKDF in the germline V gene (reference sequence). The V and J ends lost 2 bases and 0 bases, in that order; junction bases with no gene match: 15. The CDR3 length is 22 residues. Here the CDR3 reads CATSRYPGTSGDSISNTGELFF. DNA for the CDR3: TGTGCCACCAGCAGATACCCCGGGACTAGCGGGGACTCGATTTCGAACACCGGGGAGCTGTTTTTT.

The V gene is TRBV7-2, the J gene TRBJ2-3, with D tentatively TRBD1 (7 bases). Trimming shortened V by 1 base and J by 4 bases, and 18 bases separated the two germline ends. The CDR3 contains 17 residues. CDR1 and CDR2 (germline): SGHTA, FQGNSA. CDR3 in amino acids: CASSLGQTGGGPDTQYF. The DNA for the CDR3 is TGTGCCAGCAGCTTAGGTCAAACCGGAGGGGGCCCAGATACGCAGTATTTT.

The rearrangement uses TRBV10-3 and TRBJ2-1; 9 nucleotides agree with TRBD1. After removal of 6 bases from V and 0 bases from J, the junction contained 12 bases not matched to a gene. The germline CDR1 and CDR2 sequences are ENHRY and SYGVKD. The CDR3 has 18 amino acids. CDR3 amino acids: CAIRPDRGFPNSYNEQFF. CDR3 nucleotide sequence: TGTGCCATCAGGCCGGACAGGGGTTTCCCGAACTCCTACAATGAGCAGTTCTTC.

The V call is TRBV29-1, the J call TRBJ1-2, with D possibly matching TRBD1 (6 bases). The CDR3 has 15 amino acids. Trimming left V 4 bases short and J 4 bases short, with 19 bases between. The V gene's germline CDR1 is SQVTM and CDR2 ANQGSEA. The CDR3 DNA is TGCAGCGTTGCTTTCGGGCGGGGGCGCTCCTATGGCTACACCTTC. Its protein product is CSVAFGRGRSYGYTF.

The chain is built from TRBV5-1 and TRBJ2-5; 9 bases fit TRBD1. Per germline, CDR1 SGHRS and CDR2 YFSETQ. J gave up 4 bases and V 4 bases, and 5 bases lay outside the gene matches. The CDR3 length is 14 residues. Here the CDR3 DNA reads TGCGCCAGCAGCCCATGGACAGGGGCAGAGACCCAGTACTTC. This sequence encodes CASSPWTGAETQYF.

The chain links TRBV6-4 to TRBJ2-3; 7 bases align to TRBD2. Germline loops: CDR1 MRHNA, CDR2 SNTAGT. Unmatched junction bases numbered 5, after V lost 3 bases and J lost 5 bases. The CDR3 runs to 14 residues. The CDR3 here is CASSETSSGDTQYF. In DNA, the CDR3 is TGTGCCAGCAGTGAGACTAGCAGTGGAGATACGCAGTATTTT.

The chain carries TRBV7-9 and TRBJ2-7, with D perhaps matching TRBD2 (5 bases). The CDR3 sequence is 15 residues long. Germline-derived CDR1 and CDR2 are SEHNR and FQNEAQ (reference sequence). The V gene lost 3 bases and the J gene lost 1 base, with 13 bases spanning the gap. CDR3 amino acids: CASSFGLPISYEQYF. The CDR3 DNA sequence: TGTGCCAGCAGCTTCGGACTCCCAATTTCCTACGAGCAGTACTTC.

This clone came up a few times. The V gene is TRBV4-3, the J gene TRBJ2-3; D not certain. The CDR3 length is 15 residues. From germline, CDR1 is LGHNA and CDR2 YSLEER. Trimming stripped 0 bases from V and 0 bases from J, with 7 bases between. The CDR3 protein is CASSQDSRSTDTQYF. The DNA for the CDR3 is TGCGCCAGCAGCCAAGATAGTCGGAGCACAGATACGCAGTATTTT.

This chain connects TRBV9 to TRBJ2-3, with TRBD2 identical over 7 bases. From germline, CDR1 is SGDLS and CDR2 YYNGEE. V trimming: 2 bases; J trimming: 7 bases; junction bases outside the gene matches: 10. The CDR3 consists of 15 residues. CDR3 amino acids: CASSVGRGTTYTQYF. For the CDR3, the DNA is TGTGCCAGCAGCGTGGGGCGGGGGACTACATATACGCAGTATTTT.

This sequence joins TRBV6-1 and TRBJ2-1; no definite D call. V lost 6 bases, J lost 0 bases, and 12 bases lay in between. CDR3 length equals 15 residues. Germline V gene sequence: CDR1 MNHNS, CDR2 SASEGT. The CDR3 sequence: CASRPTRSSYNEQFF. In DNA form, the CDR3 reads TGTGCCAGCAGGCCGACACGAAGCTCCTACAATGAGCAGTTCTTC.

V and J are TRBV5-1 and TRBJ2-3; 7 bases line up with TRBD1. CDR1 is SGHRS, CDR2 YFSETQ, per germline. This CDR3 has 12 amino acids. V lost 3 bases and J lost 5; bases outside the gene matches: 0. As DNA, the CDR3 is TGCGCCAGCAGCTACAGGGGAGATACGCAGTATTTT. Its protein is CASSYRGDTQYF.